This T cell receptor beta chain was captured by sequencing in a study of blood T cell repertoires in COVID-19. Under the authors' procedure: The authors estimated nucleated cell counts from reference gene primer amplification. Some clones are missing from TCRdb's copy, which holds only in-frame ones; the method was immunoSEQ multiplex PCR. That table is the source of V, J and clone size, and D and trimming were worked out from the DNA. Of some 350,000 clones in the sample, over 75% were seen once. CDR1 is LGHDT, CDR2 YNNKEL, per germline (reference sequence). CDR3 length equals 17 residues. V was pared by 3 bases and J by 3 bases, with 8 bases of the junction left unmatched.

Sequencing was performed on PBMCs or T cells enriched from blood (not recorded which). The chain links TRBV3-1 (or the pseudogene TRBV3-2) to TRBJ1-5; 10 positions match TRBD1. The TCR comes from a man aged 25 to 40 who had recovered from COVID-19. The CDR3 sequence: CASSHGTGAIPNQPQHF. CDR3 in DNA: TGTGCCAGCAGCCATGGGACAGGGGCCATTCCCAATCAGCCCCAGCATTTT.